This entry features one T cell receptor (beta chain) sequence. Germline assignment: CDR1 MGHRA and CDR2 YSYEKL. J gave up 2 bases and V 1 base, and 8 bases lay outside the gene matches. The CDR3 spans 16 residues. The data stem from a study of cytomegalovirus exposure and HLA in healthy donors. It was with 60 Vbeta and 13 Jbeta primers that the PCR ran. Repertoires were generated with immunoSEQ multiplex PCR, while TCRdb's copy carries only in-frame clones and drops some. The sample includes 150,000 or so clones, more than 70% of them seen just once. The chain carries TRBV4-1 and TRBJ2-7; TRBD2 matches at 7 bases. Sequencing input: PBMCs. The TCR was taken from a male donor in good health and CMV-seropositive. The CDR3 DNA reads TGCGCCAGCAGCCAAGCCGCACTAGCGCAGACCTACGAGCAGTACTTC. Protein sequence: CASSQAALAQTYEQYF.